This T cell receptor beta chain was profiled in a study of cytomegalovirus exposure and HLA in healthy donors. The PCR employed 60 Vbeta primers together with 13 Jbeta primers. Sequenced by immunoSEQ multiplex PCR; TCRdb stores in-frame clones only, minus some. The data hold over 65,000 clones, with roughly two thirds observed a single time. The sample holds a few counts of this clone. Healthy bone marrow donors formed the donor group. This CDR3 region has 15 residues. V was clipped by 5 bases and J by 1 base, with 14 bases between them. The germline CDR1 and CDR2 sequences are SNHLY and FYNNEI. This chain links TRBV2 with TRBJ1-1; tentative D call: TRBD1 (6 bases). The sequence was collected from a woman aged 45-59 years in good health and CMV-seropositive. Input material: PBMCs. The CDR3 nucleotides read TGTGCCAGCAGTCCAACAGGGAACCCGAACACTGAAGCTTTCTTT. This codes for CASSPTGNPNTEAFF.